The clone carrying this TCR beta chain was observed a single time. The data were produced by immunoSEQ multiplex PCR, yet TCRdb's version contains in-frame clones alone and is incomplete. The sample holds 40,000 or so clones; 75% to 90% are singletons and the top ten take 0.3% to 0.45%. This sample was included in a study of OX40 agonist ivuxolimab in advanced cancers. Study overall: At doses from 0.01 to 10 mg/kg, patients were given intravenous ivuxolimab every 2 weeks. Dose-escalation patients' cancers were hepatocellular carcinoma, melanoma, renal cell or head and neck cancer.

With V trimmed by 6 bases and J by 1 base, 1 base remained unmatched. This CDR3 is 14 amino acids long. Germline V lookup: CDR1 SGHRS, CDR2 YFSETQ. This receptor was obtained from an adult with an advanced solid tumor such as melanoma, head and neck, liver or kidney cancer. Sample: CD4+ or CD8+ T cells sorted from blood, taken in a trial of the OX40 agonist ivuxolimab. The chain has TRBV5-1 and TRBJ2-2; 9 bases are a match to TRBD1. The CDR3 nucleotides are TGCGCCAGCAAGGGACAGGGGAACACCGGGGAGCTGTTTTTT. Translated, it gives CASKGQGNTGELFF.